A selection of T cell receptor beta chains follows, all from one sample in a study of beta chain features in type 1 diabetes. Generated by immunoSEQ multiplex PCR, the TCRdb table keeps only in-frame clones and is missing some. The sample has around 310,000 clones; more than 9.5% are singletons. Specimen: naive CD4+ T cells from blood. Source of these receptors: a woman aged 25-40 years in good health. Each CDR3 is given with its conserved first and last residue. The D gene is left open where the match is weak. Some rows mark clone size as missing; the rest say once, few, many or name a class of expanded clone.

TRBJ1-1,TRBD1,few,TRBV28,CASSYPGQGERMNTEAFF,TGTGCCAGCAGTTATCCCGGACAGGGAGAAAGGATGAACACTGAAGCTTTCTTT
TRBJ2-4,-,few,TRBV9,CASSVEGQRTNIQYF,TGTGCCAGCAGCGTAGAGGGACAACGTACGAACATTCAGTACTTC
TRBJ2-7,TRBD2,few,TRBV28,CASSLAGGSSYEQYF,TGTGCCAGCAGTTTAGCGGGAGGAAGCTCCTACGAGCAGTACTTC
TRBJ1-4,TRBD1,-,TRBV6-5,CASSSGQPTNEKLFF,TGTGCCAGCAGTTCGGGACAGCCAACTAATGAAAAACTGTTTTTT
TRBJ2-2,TRBD2,-,TRBV25-1,CASRLAGVTGELFF,TGTGCCAGCAGACTAGCGGGAGTTACCGGGGAGCTGTTTTTT
TRBJ2-1,-,-,TRBV5-1,CASSFGRSEQFF,TGCGCCAGCAGCTTCGGTCGGTCTGAGCAGTTCTTC
TRBJ2-5,TRBD2,few,TRBV18,CASSTFGTSGGETQYF,TGTGCCAGCTCAACATTCGGGACTAGCGGAGGAGAGACCCAGTACTTC
TRBJ2-5,-,few,TRBV21-1,CASSKGRGQETQYF,TGTGCCAGCAGCAAAGGTAGAGGGCAAGAGACCCAGTACTTC
TRBJ2-2,TRBD1,-,TRBV5-1,CASSFRGQGGLFF,TGCGCCAGCAGCTTCCGTGGACAGGGCGGGCTGTTTTTT
TRBJ2-3,-,few,TRBV7-9,CASSLRRGRTDTQYF,TGTGCCAGCAGCTTGAGGCGGGGACGCACAGATACGCAGTATTTT
TRBJ2-1,-,few,TRBV7-7,CASSLGVAPSSYNEQFF,TGTGCTAGCAGCTTAGGGGTAGCGCCTAGCTCCTACAATGAGCAGTTCTTC
TRBJ2-3,TRBD1,-,TRBV9,CASSTGTGVTDTQYF,TGTGCCAGCAGCACCGGGACAGGGGTCACAGATACGCAGTATTTT
TRBJ2-1,TRBD1,-,TRBV6-5,CASRRSGTGVGEQFF,TGTGCCAGCAGACGCTCGGGGACAGGGGTAGGTGAGCAGTTCTTC
TRBJ2-1,TRBD2,-,TRBV7-2,CASSLTSVGNEQFF,TGTGCCAGCAGCTTAACTAGCGTGGGAAATGAGCAGTTCTTC
TRBJ2-4,TRBD2,-,TRBV7-2,CASTIQGRGVAKNIQYF,TGTGCCAGCACGATTCAAGGCCGGGGGGTAGCCAAAAACATTCAGTACTTC
TRBJ2-1,TRBD2,few,TRBV28,CASTGRGLATDEQFF,TGTGCCAGCACCGGAAGAGGACTAGCGACGGATGAGCAGTTCTTC
TRBJ2-7,TRBD1,few,TRBV27,CASSMTGSAYEQYF,TGTGCCAGCAGTATGACAGGGTCAGCCTACGAGCAGTACTTC
TRBJ2-7,TRBD2,few,TRBV14,CASSHLPGLVYEQYF,TGTGCCAGCAGCCATTTACCGGGACTAGTGTACGAGCAGTACTTC
TRBJ2-5,-,-,TRBV30,CAWSPGQGGTQETQYF,TGTGCCTGGAGTCCCGGACAGGGAGGGACGCAAGAGACCCAGTACTTC
TRBJ1-1,-,-,TRBV2,CASRVTGFDTEAFF,TGTGCCAGCAGGGTTACAGGGTTTGATACTGAAGCTTTCTTT
TRBJ2-4,-,few,TRBV29-1,CSVVFGSLAKNIQYF,TGCAGCGTTGTTTTCGGGAGTTTAGCCAAAAACATTCAGTACTTC
TRBJ2-3,-,-,TRBV9,CASSGTRNTQYF,TGTGCCAGCAGCGGAACTAGGAATACGCAGTATTTT
TRBJ2-1,-,-,TRBV7-9,CASSLEDLSPSYNEQFF,TGTGCCAGCAGCTTGGAGGACCTCTCCCCCTCCTACAATGAGCAGTTCTTC
TRBJ1-2,-,few,TRBV25-1,CASSEAGQRYGYTF,TGTGCCAGCAGTGAAGCTGGACAGCGTTATGGCTACACCTTC
TRBJ2-7,TRBD2,-,TRBV10-3,CAISDPTSGRASYEQYF,TGTGCCATCAGTGACCCGACTAGCGGGAGGGCCTCCTACGAGCAGTACTTC
TRBJ2-7,TRBD2,-,TRBV7-9,CASSTSSGSYEQYF,TGTGCCAGCAGCACCTCTAGCGGGAGCTACGAGCAGTACTTC
TRBJ2-5,-,once,TRBV7-8,CASSLLETQYF,TGTGCCAGCAGCTTACTTGAGACCCAGTACTTC
TRBJ2-7,-,-,TRBV28,CASETSPQGYEQYF,TGTGCCAGCGAAACTAGTCCGCAGGGGTACGAGCAGTACTTC
TRBJ2-7,TRBD2,-,TRBV28,CASGREEPYEQYF,TGTGCCAGTGGGCGGGAGGAACCCTACGAGCAGTACTTC
TRBJ2-5,TRBD2,few,TRBV29-1,CSAKSSGRETQYF,TGCAGCGCGAAGTCAAGCGGGAGAGAGACCCAGTACTTC
TRBJ2-1,TRBD1,few,TRBV18,CASSPIGQGVRREQFF,TGTGCCAGCTCACCTATCGGACAGGGGGTTCGACGAGAGCAGTTCTTC
TRBJ2-7,-,few,TRBV2,CASSTYYEQYF,TGTGCCAGCTCGACATATTACGAGCAGTACTTC
TRBJ1-1,TRBD1,-,TRBV7-2,CASSLTTGATEAFF,TGTGCCAGCAGCTTAACTACAGGGGCGACTGAAGCTTTCTTT
TRBJ2-3,TRBD2,few,TRBV10-3,CAINPSGTTDTQYF,TGTGCCATCAACCCTAGCGGGACCACAGATACGCAGTATTTT
TRBJ2-7,TRBD1,-,TRBV7-9,CASSLARMEDRGDNYEQYF,TGTGCCAGCAGCTTAGCACGGATGGAGGACAGGGGAGATAACTACGAGCAGTACTTC
TRBJ1-1,TRBD1,few,TRBV29-1,CSVGDRMNTEAFF,TGCAGCGTAGGGGACAGGATGAACACTGAAGCTTTCTTT
TRBJ2-3,-,few,TRBV5-6,CASSQPTSGTDTQYF,TGTGCCAGCAGCCAACCCACTTCTGGCACAGATACGCAGTATTTT
TRBJ1-2,-,-,TRBV7-9,CASSFAGREAYGYTF,TGTGCCAGCAGCTTCGCCGGGCGGGAAGCCTATGGCTACACCTTC
TRBJ1-3,TRBD1,-,TRBV5-4,CASSSTGVDTIYF,TGTGCCAGCAGCTCAACAGGGGTGGACACCATATATTTT
TRBJ1-5,TRBD1,-,TRBV15,CATSRARQGGNQPQHF,TGTGCCACCAGCAGAGCGAGACAGGGCGGCAATCAGCCCCAGCATTTT
TRBJ2-3,-,-,TRBV28,CASTLTGHQPTDTQYF,TGTGCCAGCACCCTGACAGGTCATCAACCCACAGATACGCAGTATTTT
TRBJ2-5,-,few,TRBV7-2,CASSGSGASNGETQYF,TGTGCCAGCAGCGGTAGTGGGGCATCAAACGGGGAGACCCAGTACTTC